Listed here is a single T cell receptor (beta chain). TCRdb reprocessed the 5' RACE reads via MiXCR and lists one record per CDR3 protein. The sample carries approximately 1.8 million distinct CDR3 sequences, less than 40% recorded once. This specimen belongs to a study of identical twins. There are 14 residues in the CDR3. The V gene lost 6 bases and the J gene lost 9 bases, with 18 bases spanning the gap. The germline V gene has CDR1 SGHVS and CDR2 FQNEAQ. The clonotype was recovered from a newborn girl in good health. This chain joins TRBV7-8 and TRBJ2-1, with a possible D match to TRBD1 (5 bases). Source material: cord blood. The CDR3 is CASRKRGSRGEQFF. CDR3 DNA: TGTGCCAGCAGAAAAAGGGGATCTAGAGGTGAGCAGTTCTTC.